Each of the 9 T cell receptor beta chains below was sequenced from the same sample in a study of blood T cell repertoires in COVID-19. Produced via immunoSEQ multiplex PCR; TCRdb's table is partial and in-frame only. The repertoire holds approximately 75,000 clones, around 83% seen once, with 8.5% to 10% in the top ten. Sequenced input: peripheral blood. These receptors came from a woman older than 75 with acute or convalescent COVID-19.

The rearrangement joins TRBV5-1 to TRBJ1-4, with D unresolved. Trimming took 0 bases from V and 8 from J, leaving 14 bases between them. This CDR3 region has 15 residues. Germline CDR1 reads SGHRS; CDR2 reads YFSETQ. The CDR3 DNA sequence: TGCGCCAGCAGCTTGGGAGGAGGTGGGGAAGAAAAACTGTTTTTT. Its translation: CASSLGGGGEEKLFF.

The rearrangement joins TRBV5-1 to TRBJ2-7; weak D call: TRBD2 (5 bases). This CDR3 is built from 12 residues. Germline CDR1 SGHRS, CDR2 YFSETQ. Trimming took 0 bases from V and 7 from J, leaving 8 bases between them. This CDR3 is CASSLGTGEQYF. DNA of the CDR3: TGCGCCAGCAGCTTGGGCACGGGAGAGCAGTACTTC.

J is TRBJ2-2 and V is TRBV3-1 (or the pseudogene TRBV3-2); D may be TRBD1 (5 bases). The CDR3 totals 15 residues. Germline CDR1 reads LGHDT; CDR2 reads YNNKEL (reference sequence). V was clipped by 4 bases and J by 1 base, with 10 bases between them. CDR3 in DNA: TGTGCCAGCAGCCCCCTTAGGGGGAACACCGGGGAGCTGTTTTTT. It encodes CASSPLRGNTGELFF.

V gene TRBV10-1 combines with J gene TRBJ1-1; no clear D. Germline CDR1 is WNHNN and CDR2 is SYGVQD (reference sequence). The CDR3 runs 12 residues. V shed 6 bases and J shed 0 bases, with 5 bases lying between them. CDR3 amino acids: CASSRVNTEAFF. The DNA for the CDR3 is TGCGCCAGCAGCCGGGTGAACACTGAAGCTTTCTTT.

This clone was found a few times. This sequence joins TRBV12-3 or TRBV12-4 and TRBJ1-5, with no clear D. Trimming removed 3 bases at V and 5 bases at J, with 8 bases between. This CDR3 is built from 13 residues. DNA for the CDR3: TGTGCCAGCAGTTTTGCCAACTATCAGCCCCAGCATTTT. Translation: CASSFANYQPQHF.

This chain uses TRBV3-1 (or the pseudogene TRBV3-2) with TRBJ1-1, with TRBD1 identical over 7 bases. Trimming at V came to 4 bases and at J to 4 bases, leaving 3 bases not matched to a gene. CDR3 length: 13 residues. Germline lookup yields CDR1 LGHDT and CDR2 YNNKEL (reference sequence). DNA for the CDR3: TGTGCCAGCAGCCTGAGGACAGGCACTGAAGCTTTCTTT. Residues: CASSLRTGTEAFF.

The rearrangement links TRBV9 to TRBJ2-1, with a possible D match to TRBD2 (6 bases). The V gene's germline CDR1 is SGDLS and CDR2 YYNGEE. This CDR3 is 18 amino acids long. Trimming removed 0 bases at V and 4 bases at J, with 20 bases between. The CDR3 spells CASSVGYRGEGLYNEQFF. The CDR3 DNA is TGTGCCAGCAGCGTAGGTTATAGGGGAGAAGGACTATACAATGAGCAGTTCTTC.

DNA for the CDR3: TGCGCCAGCAGCCAAGGGGCCCAGGCTTTGAACACTGAAGCTTTCTTT. It is translated as CASSQGAQALNTEAFF. The gene calls are TRBV4-1 and TRBJ1-1, with D uncertain. V was pared by 1 base and J by 0 bases, with 12 bases between. The CDR3 consists of 16 residues. Germline CDR1 reads MGHRA; CDR2 reads YSYEKL.

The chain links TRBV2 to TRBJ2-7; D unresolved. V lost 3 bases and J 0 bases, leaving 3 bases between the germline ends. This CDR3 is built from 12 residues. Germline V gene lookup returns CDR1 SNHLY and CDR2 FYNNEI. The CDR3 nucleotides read TGTGCCAGCAGTGACTTCTCCTACGAGCAGTACTTC. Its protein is CASSDFSYEQYF.